This T cell receptor (beta chain) derives from a study of control samples from healthy donors and cancer patients. Germline-derived CDR1 and CDR2 are MNHEY and SVGEGT. Trimming took 5 bases from V and 2 from J, leaving 4 bases between them. The CDR3 extends over 11 amino acids. Repertoires were generated with immunoSEQ multiplex PCR, while TCRdb's copy carries only in-frame clones and drops some. The top ten clones hold roughly 1.5% of a sample with 190,000 or so clones, about 93% of them seen once. Sequencing input: blood. The chain uses TRBV6-2 or TRBV6-3 and TRBJ2-7; D remains ambiguous. The sequence derives from a man between 18 and 35 years old in good health. The CDR3 region has the DNA TGTGCCAGCAGTGGAGCCTACGAGCAGTACTTC. Translating gives CASSGAYEQYF.